This T cell receptor beta chain was retrieved from a study of blood T cells in healthy people across ages. Study-level information: Per every two T cells, about one barcoded beta molecule was captured by template switching. Whole-study results and caveats: The diversity estimates, figures obtained from one million T cells, were considered underestimates.

This clonotype has more than one count but fewer than ten. Its antigen is as yet unknown. It was with a sample-barcoded 5' primer and a J-beta primer mix that a second PCR of roughly 7 to 11 cycles was run. From the 5' RACE reads, TCRdb called clonotypes with MiXCR, one entry per CDR3 protein. The sample shows 650,000 to 1,000,000 distinct CDR3 sequences, about 37% of them seen only once. Germline CDR1 is MNHEY and CDR2 is SVGAGI. This CDR3 is built from 15 residues. The germline V and J ends were trimmed by 0 bases and 2 bases, with 10 bases remaining between them. The individuals who served as donors were healthy Caucasians living in Russia, aged roughly 6 to 100. The authors isolated at least 6.5 million PBMCs per sample.

The sample was blood. The sequence derives from a man aged 18 to 30 in good health. This rearrangement joins TRBV6-5 to TRBJ2-5, with D unresolved. The CDR3: CASSYSGASQETQYF. The CDR3 DNA reads TGTGCCAGCAGTTACTCCGGAGCGTCACAAGAGACCCAGTACTTC.